A single T cell receptor beta chain is shown here with its context. Its antigen is unknown. The data were taken from a study of monozygotic twins with inflammatory bowel disease. Study-wide results and limits: Healthy co-twins had higher TCRbeta inverse Simpson diversity than their IBD twins. Support for a single strong signal or clonotype associated with IBD was absent.

Germline V gene lookup returns CDR1 SGHKS and CDR2 YYEKEE (reference sequence). This CDR3 region has 18 residues. Following a re-call of the 5' RACE reads, TCRdb has one entry per CDR3 protein and lacks DNA. This sample's table has 300,000 to 400,000 distinct CDR3 sequences. This receptor was obtained from a human donor with ulcerative colitis or Crohn's disease, or a healthy co-twin of an affected twin (not recorded which). The chain has TRBV5-5 and TRBJ1-6; TCRdb reports TRBD1, a call that lacks DNA to check it against. The source material was blood. This chain's CDR3 is CASSLGGTRSSYNSPLHF.